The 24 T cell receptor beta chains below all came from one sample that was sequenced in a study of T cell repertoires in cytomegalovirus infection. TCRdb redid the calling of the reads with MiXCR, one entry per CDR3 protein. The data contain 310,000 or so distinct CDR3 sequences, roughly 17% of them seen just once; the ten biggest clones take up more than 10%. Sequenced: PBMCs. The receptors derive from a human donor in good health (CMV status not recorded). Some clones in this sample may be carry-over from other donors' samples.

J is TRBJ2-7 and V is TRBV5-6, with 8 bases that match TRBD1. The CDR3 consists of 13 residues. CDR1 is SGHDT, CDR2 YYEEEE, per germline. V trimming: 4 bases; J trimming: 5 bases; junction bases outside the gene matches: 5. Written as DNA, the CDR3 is TGTGCCAGCAGCCGGCCAGGGGGCGACGAGCAGTACTTC. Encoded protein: CASSRPGGDEQYF. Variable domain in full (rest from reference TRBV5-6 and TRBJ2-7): DAGVTQSPTHLIKTRGQQVTLRCSPKSGHDTVSWYQQALGQGPQFIFQYYEEEERQRGNFPDRFSGHQFPNYSSELNVNALLLGDSALYLCASSRPGGDEQYFGPGTRLTVT.

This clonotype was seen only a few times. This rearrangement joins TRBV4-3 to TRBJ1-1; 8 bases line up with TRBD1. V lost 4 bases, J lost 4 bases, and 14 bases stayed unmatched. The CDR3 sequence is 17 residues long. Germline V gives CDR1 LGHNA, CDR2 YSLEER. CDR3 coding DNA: TGCGCCAGCAGCCCGTCTGCGGCAGGGGGCCTGGCCACTGAAGCTTTCTTT. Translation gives CASSPSAAGGLATEAFF.

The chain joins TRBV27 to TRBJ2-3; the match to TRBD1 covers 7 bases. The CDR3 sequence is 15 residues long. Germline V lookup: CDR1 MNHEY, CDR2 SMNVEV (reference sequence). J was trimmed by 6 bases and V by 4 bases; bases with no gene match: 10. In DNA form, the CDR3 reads TGTGCCAGCAGTTCGCGGCCGACAGGGATCGATACGCAGTATTTT. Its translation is CASSSRPTGIDTQYF.

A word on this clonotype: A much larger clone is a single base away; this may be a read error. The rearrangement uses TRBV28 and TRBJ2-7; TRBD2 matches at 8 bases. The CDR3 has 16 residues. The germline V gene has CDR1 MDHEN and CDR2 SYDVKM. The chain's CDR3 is CASSLARGGNSNEQYF. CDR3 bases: TGTGCCAGCAGTCTCGCCCGGGGGGGAAACTCCAACGAGCAGTACTTC.

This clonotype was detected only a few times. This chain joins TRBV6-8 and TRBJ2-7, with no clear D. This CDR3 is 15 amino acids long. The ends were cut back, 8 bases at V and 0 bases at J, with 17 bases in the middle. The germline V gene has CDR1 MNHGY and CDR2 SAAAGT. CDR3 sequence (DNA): TGTGCCAGCCGTCTTGATGATGCTAGCTCCTACGAGCAGTACTTC. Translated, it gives CASRLDDASSYEQYF.

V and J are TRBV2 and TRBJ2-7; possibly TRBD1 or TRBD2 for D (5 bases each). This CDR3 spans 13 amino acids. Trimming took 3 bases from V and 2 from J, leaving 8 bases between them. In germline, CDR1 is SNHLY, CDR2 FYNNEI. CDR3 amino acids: CASSDLGAYEQYF. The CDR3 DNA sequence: TGTGCCAGCAGTGACCTGGGGGCCTACGAGCAGTACTTC.

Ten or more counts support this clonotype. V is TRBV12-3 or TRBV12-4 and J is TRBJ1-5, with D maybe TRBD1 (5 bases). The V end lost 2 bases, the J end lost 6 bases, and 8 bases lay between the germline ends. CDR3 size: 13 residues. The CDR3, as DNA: TGTGCCAGCAGTTTAACTGACAGTCAGCCCCAGCATTTT. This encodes CASSLTDSQPQHF.

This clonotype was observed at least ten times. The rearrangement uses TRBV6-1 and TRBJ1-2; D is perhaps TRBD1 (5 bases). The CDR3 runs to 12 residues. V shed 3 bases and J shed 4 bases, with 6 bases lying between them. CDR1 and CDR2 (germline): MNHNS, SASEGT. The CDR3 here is CASSEGVYGYTF. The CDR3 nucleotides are TGTGCCAGCAGTGAGGGGGTCTATGGCTACACCTTC.

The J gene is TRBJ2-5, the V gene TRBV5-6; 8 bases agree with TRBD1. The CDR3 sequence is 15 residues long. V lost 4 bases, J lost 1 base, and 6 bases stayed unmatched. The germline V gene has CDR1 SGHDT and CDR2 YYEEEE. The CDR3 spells CASSHPGTGQETQYF. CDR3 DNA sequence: TGTGCCAGCAGCCATCCTGGGACAGGCCAAGAGACCCAGTACTTC.

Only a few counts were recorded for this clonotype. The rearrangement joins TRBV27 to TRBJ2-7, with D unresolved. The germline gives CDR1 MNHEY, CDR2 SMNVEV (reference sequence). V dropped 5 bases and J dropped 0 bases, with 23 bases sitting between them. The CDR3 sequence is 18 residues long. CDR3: CASSRYGPAGRSSYEQYF. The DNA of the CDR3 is TGTGCCAGCAGTCGCTACGGGCCTGCAGGCCGGAGCTCCTACGAGCAGTACTTC.

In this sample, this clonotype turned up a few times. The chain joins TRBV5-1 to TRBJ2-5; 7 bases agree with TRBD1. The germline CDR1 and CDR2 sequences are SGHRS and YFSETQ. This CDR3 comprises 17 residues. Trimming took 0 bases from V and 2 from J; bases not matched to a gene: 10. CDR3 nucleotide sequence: TGCGCCAGCAGCTTGGGAACAGGGGTCCGATTTCAAGAGACCCAGTACTTC. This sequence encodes CASSLGTGVRFQETQYF.

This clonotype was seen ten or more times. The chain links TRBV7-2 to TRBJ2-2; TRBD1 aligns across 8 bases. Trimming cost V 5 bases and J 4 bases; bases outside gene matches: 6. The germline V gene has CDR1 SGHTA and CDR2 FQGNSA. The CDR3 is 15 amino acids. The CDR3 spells CASSKTGAGTGELFF. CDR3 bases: TGTGCCAGCAGCAAGACAGGGGCGGGCACCGGGGAGCTGTTTTTT.

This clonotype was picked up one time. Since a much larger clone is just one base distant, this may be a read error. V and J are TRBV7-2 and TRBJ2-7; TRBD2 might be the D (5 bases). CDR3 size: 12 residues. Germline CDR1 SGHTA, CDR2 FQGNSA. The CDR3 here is CANSFPPGEQYF. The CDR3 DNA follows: TGTGCCAACAGCTTTCCTCCGGGGGAGCAGTACTTC.

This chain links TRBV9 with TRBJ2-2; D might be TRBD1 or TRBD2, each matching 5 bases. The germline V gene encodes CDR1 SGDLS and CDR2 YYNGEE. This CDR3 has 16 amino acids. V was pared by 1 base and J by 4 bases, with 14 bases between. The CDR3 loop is CASSVLGVAGTGELFF. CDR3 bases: TGTGCCAGCAGCGTACTAGGGGTCGCGGGCACCGGGGAGCTGTTTTTT.

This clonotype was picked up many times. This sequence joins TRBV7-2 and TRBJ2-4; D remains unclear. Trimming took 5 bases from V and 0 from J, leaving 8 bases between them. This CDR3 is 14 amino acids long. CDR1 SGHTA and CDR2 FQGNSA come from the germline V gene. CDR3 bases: TGTGCCAGCAGCCTCCGGACAGCCAAAAACATTCAGTACTTC. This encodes CASSLRTAKNIQYF. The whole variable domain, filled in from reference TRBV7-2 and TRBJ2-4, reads GAGVSQSPSNKVTEKGKDVELRCDPISGHTALYWYRQSLGQGLEFLIYFQGNSAPDKSGLPSDRFSAERTGGSVSTLTIQRTQQEDSAVYLCASSLRTAKNIQYFGAGTRLSVL.

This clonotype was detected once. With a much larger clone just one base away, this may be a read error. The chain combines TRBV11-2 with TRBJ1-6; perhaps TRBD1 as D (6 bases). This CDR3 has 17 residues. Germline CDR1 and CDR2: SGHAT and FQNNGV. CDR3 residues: CVSSALGGALRSSPLHF. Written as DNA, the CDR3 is TGTGTCAGCAGCGCGCTCGGGGGGGCTCTAAGGAGTTCACCCCTCCACTTT.

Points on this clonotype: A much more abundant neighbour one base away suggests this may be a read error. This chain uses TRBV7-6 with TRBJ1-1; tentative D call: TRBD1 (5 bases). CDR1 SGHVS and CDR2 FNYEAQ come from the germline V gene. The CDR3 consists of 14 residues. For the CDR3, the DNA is TGTGTCAGCAGCGCCAGGCAGGGGAACACTGAAGCTTTCTTT. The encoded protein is CVSSARQGNTEAFF.

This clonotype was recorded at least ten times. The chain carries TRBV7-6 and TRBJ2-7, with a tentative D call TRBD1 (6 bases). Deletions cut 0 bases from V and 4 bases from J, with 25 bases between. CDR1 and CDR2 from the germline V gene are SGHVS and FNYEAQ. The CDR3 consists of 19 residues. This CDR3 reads CASSLAPPIPLGHSYEQYF. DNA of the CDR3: TGTGCCAGCAGCTTAGCCCCCCCCATCCCCCTGGGACACTCGTACGAGCAGTACTTC.

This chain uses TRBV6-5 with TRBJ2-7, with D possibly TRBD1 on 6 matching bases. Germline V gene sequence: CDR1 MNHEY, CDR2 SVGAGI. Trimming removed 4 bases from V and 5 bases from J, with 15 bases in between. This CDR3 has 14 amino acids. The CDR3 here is CASSSYTGSDEQYF. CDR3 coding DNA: TGTGCCAGCAGTTCGTATACAGGGTCAGACGAGCAGTACTTC.

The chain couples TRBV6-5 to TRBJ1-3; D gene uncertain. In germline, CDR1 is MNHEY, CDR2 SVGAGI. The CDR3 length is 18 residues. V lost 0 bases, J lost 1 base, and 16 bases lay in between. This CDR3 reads CASSYSRGGRHSGNTIYF. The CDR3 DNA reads TGTGCCAGCAGTTACTCGAGAGGAGGGAGGCATTCTGGAAACACCATATATTTT.

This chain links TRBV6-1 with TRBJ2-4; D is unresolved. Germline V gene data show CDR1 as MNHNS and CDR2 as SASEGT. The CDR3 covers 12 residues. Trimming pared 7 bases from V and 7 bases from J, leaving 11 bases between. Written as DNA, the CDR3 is TGTGCCAGCACGAACAACCTCAACATTCAGTACTTC. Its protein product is CASTNNLNIQYF.

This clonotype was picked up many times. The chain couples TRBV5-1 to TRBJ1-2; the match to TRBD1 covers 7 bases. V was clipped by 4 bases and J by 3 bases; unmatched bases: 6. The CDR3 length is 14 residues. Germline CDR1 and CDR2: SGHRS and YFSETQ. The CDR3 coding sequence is TGCGCCAGCAGCCCCCGGGACAGAGACTATGGCTACACCTTC. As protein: CASSPRDRDYGYTF.

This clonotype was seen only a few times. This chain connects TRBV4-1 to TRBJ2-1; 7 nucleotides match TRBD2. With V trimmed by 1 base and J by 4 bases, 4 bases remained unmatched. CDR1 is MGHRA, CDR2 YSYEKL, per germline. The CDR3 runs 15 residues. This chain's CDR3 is CASSQAGTTYNEQFF. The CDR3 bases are TGCGCCAGCAGCCAAGCCGGGACTACTTACAATGAGCAGTTCTTC.

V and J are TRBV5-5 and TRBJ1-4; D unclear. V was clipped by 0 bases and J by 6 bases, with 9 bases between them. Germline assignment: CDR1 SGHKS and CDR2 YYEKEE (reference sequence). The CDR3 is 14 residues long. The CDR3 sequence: CASSLAAFDEKLFF. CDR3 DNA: TGTGCCAGCAGCTTGGCGGCATTCGATGAAAAACTGTTTTTT.